This TCR beta chain was sequenced for a study of blood T cell repertoires in COVID-19. The overall study: Acute and convalescent COVID-19 samples came from the United States, Italy and Spain. T cells, B-cell-depleted T cells, or PBMCs provided the cDNA or gDNA that served as material.

Per the authors' pipeline: Nucleated cell counts were estimated from reference gene primer amplification. Measured with immunoSEQ multiplex PCR; TCRdb has only the in-frame clones, and not every one. That table is the source of V, J and clone size, and D and trimming were worked out from the DNA. The sample gives some 100,000 clones, 80% to 90% of which show up once; around 1.1% is in the top ten. The sample holds a few counts of this clone. V lost 5 bases, J lost 3 bases, and 11 bases lay in between. Germline CDR1 and CDR2: SGHVS and FQNEAQ. CDR3 length equals 13 residues. The specimen sequenced was peripheral blood. The sequence was obtained from a human donor in a cohort sampled during active COVID-19. This chain uses TRBV7-8 with TRBJ2-7; D is unclear. The CDR3 is CASSPASRYEQYF. In DNA form, the CDR3 reads TGTGCCAGCAGCCCAGCTTCCCGCTACGAGCAGTACTTC.